This T cell receptor (beta chain) was documented in a study of human T cells and chemical hapten exposure. Study findings and constraints: Donors' alopecia may make their immune response differ from healthy people's.

From the RACE reads, TCRdb called clonotypes with MiXCR, one entry per CDR3 protein. The sample consists of 40,000 or so distinct CDR3 sequences, over 3.5% of them appearing once. This clonotype has ten or more counts. Its antigen is still unknown. Documented time point: patch test 1, 2 weeks after DPC sensitization. Treatment described: therapeutic diphenylcyclopropenone sensitization with weekly scalp DPC. It was from unfractionated whole blood that total RNA was extracted. V was clipped by 5 bases and J by 4 bases; unmatched bases: 7. This CDR3 comprises 15 residues. From germline, CDR1 is MNHNS and CDR2 SASEGT.

The sequence was obtained from a man in his fifties or sixties with alopecia areata. Some clones in this sample may be carry-over from other donors' samples. Specimen: whole blood, collected in connection with sensitization to the hapten diphenylcyclopropenone (DPC). The chain joins TRBV6-1 to TRBJ2-3; the match to TRBD2 covers 9 bases. The CDR3 protein is CASSRREGSADTQYF. CDR3 DNA sequence: TGTGCCAGCAGTCGGCGGGAGGGCAGCGCAGATACGCAGTATTTT.